This TCR beta chain was recovered during a study of blood T cells in healthy people across ages. This clonotype was observed a handful of times. Using a J-beta primer mix together with a sample-barcoded 5' primer, a second PCR was run for about 6 to 11 cycles. Using its own MiXCR run on the 5' RACE reads, TCRdb lists one record per CDR3 protein. The table records 800,000 or so distinct CDR3 sequences, around 25% of them present only once. CDR3 length equals 14 residues. Germline lookup yields CDR1 MNHEY and CDR2 SVGEGT. V lost 6 bases, J lost 2 bases, and 4 bases stayed unmatched. This same sample was also part of a study on T cells of mothers and their children.

The sequenced material came from blood. The V gene is TRBV6-2 or TRBV6-3, the J gene TRBJ2-7; TRBD2 matches at 10 bases. This sequence originates from a boy aged 5-17 years in good health. CDR3 bases: TGTGCCAGCAGGCCACTAGCGGGAACCTACGAGCAGTACTTC. Residues: CASRPLAGTYEQYF.